Each of the 7 T cell receptor beta chains below was sequenced from the same sample in a study of beta chain features in type 1 diabetes. Regarding the study as a whole: Significant though moderate, a shortening of TCRB CDR3s appeared in all four CD4+ subsets of Type 1 diabetes patients.

Expressed TCRB transcripts got sequenced, as all isolated RNA was reverse transcribed. Assay: immunoSEQ multiplex PCR; the TCRdb copy retains only in-frame clones and omits some. Of 120,000 to 150,000 clones listed, about 13% were seen once; the top ten hold roughly 1.4%. No cognate antigen is known for these TCRs. The source material was central memory CD4+ T cells from blood. The source is a man between 18 and 35 years old with type 1 diabetes.

The V call is TRBV19, the J call TRBJ2-5, with TRBD2 matching over 7 bases. Germline trimming cut 8 bases from V and 5 bases from J; bases unmatched to any gene: 11. The CDR3 is 14 amino acids. The germline V gene has CDR1 LNHDA and CDR2 SQIVND (reference sequence). The CDR3 here is CASRREGRKETQYF. The CDR3 nucleotides read TGTGCCAGTCGAAGGGAGGGGCGCAAGGAGACCCAGTACTTC. Using reference TRBV19 and TRBJ2-5 for the parts outside the CDR3, the full variable domain is DGGITQSPKYLFRKEGQNVTLSCEQNLNHDAMYWYRQDPGQGLRLIYYSQIVNDFQKGDIAEGYSVSREKKESFPLTVTSAQKNPTAFYLCASRREGRKETQYFGPGTRLLVL.

Points on this clone: Other nucleotide sequences in the sample specify the same CDR3. The V and J genes are TRBV5-4 and TRBJ1-2; the match to TRBD1 covers 10 bases. J lost 4 bases, V lost 4 bases, and 4 bases had no gene match. Germline CDR1 SGHNT, CDR2 YYREEE (reference sequence). The CDR3 extends over 14 amino acids. The CDR3 here is CASSGTGVIYGYTF. Here the CDR3 DNA reads TGTGCCAGCAGCGGGACAGGGGTTATCTATGGCTACACCTTC.

This clone was observed a few times. V usage is TRBV11-2 and J usage is TRBJ2-2; D unresolved. This CDR3 has 12 residues. Germline lookup yields CDR1 SGHAT and CDR2 FQNNGV. V lost 4 bases and J lost 5, with 5 bases in between. The CDR3 reads CASSSLTGELFF. DNA of the CDR3: TGTGCCAGCAGCTCCCTAACCGGGGAGCTGTTTTTT.

The table lists this clone with a few counts. Other DNA sequences from this sample encode an identical CDR3 as well. The chain joins TRBV29-1 to TRBJ2-1, with D hard to call. The CDR3 consists of 12 residues. Germline CDR1 is SQVTM and CDR2 is ANQGSEA. Trimming took 0 bases from V and 7 from J, leaving 7 bases between them. CDR3 loop: CSVEDLGNEQFF. The CDR3 nucleotides read TGCAGCGTTGAAGACTTAGGGAATGAGCAGTTCTTC.

This chain uses TRBV4-1 with TRBJ1-6, with TRBD1 as a possible D gene (5 bases). Trimming left V 4 bases short and J 7 bases short, with 11 bases between. CDR1 MGHRA and CDR2 YSYEKL come from the germline V gene. The CDR3 sequence is 14 residues long. The CDR3 spells CASSPGPNNSPLHF. CDR3 bases: TGCGCCAGCAGCCCGGGACCCAACAATTCACCCCTCCACTTT.

This clone has more than one count but fewer than ten. The chain carries TRBV7-9 and TRBJ2-1; D is perhaps TRBD2 (6 bases). In germline, CDR1 is SEHNR, CDR2 FQNEAQ (reference sequence). The V end was cut by 3 bases, the J end by 3 bases, with 12 bases between. The CDR3 contains 15 residues. The CDR3 here is CASSFQGGRYNEQFF. CDR3 DNA: TGTGCCAGCAGCTTTCAGGGAGGCCGCTACAATGAGCAGTTCTTC. Based on the CDR3 plus reference TRBV7-9 and TRBJ2-1, the full variable domain is DTGVSQNPRHKITKRGQNVTFRCDPISEHNRLYWYRQTLGQGPEFLTYFQNEAQLEKSRLLSDRFSAERPKGSFSTLEIQRTEQGDSAMYLCASSFQGGRYNEQFFGPGTRLTVL.

Concerning this clone itself: A much larger clone sits a single nucleotide away, making a read error possible. This chain joins TRBV6-6 and TRBJ1-4; no firm D call. The CDR3 has 13 residues. CDR1 is MNHNY and CDR2 is SVGAGI in the germline V gene (reference sequence). V lost 5 bases and J 3 bases, leaving 7 bases between the germline ends. The CDR3 DNA reads TGTGCCAGCAGTAGGTCAGCTAATGAAAAACTGTTTTTT. As protein: CASSRSANEKLFF.